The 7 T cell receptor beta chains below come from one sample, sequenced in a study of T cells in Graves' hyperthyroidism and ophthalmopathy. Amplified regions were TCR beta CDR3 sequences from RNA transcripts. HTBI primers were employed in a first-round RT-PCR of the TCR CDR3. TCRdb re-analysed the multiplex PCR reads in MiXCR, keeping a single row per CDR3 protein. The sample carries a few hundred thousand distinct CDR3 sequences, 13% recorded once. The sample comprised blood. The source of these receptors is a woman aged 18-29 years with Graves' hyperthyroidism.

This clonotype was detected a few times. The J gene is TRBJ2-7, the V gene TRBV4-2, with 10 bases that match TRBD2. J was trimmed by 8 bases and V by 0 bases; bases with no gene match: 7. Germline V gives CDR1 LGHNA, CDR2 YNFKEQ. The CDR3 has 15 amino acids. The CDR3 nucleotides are TGTGCCAGCAGCCAAGATGGGGCTAGCGGGAGCCAGCAGTACTTC. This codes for CASSQDGASGSQQYF.

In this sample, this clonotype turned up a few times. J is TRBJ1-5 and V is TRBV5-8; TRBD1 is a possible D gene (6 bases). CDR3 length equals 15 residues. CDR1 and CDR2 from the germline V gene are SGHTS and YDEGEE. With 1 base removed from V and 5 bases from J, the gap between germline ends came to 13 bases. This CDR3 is CASSLFNRADQPQHF. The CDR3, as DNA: TGTGCCAGCAGCTTGTTTAACAGGGCAGATCAGCCCCAGCATTTT.

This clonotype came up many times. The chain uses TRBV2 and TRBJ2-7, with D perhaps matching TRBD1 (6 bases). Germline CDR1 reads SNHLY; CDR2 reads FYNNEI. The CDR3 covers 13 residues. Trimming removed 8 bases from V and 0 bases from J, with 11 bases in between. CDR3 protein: CASDAQGSYEQYF. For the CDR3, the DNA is TGTGCCAGCGACGCACAGGGCTCCTACGAGCAGTACTTC.

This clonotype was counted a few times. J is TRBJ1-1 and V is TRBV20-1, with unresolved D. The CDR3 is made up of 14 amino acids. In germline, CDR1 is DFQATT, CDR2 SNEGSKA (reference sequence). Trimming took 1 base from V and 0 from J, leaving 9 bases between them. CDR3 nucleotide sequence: TGCAGTGCTAGAGGAGGGTCCATGAACACTGAAGCTTTCTTT. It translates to CSARGGSMNTEAFF.

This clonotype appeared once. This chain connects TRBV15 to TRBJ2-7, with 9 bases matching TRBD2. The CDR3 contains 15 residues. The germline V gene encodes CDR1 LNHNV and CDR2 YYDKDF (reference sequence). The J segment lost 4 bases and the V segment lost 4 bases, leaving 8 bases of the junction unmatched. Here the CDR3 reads CATSIIAGAAYEQYF. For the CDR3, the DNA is TGTGCCACCAGCATCATAGCGGGAGCTGCATACGAGCAGTACTTC.

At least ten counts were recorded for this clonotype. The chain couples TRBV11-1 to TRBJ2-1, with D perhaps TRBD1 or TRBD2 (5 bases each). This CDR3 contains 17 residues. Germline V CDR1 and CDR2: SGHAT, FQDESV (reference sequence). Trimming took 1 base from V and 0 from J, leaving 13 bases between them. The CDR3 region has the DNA TGTGCCAGCAGCTTAGGGGGGACCGGTAGCTCCTACAATGAGCAGTTCTTC. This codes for CASSLGGTGSSYNEQFF.

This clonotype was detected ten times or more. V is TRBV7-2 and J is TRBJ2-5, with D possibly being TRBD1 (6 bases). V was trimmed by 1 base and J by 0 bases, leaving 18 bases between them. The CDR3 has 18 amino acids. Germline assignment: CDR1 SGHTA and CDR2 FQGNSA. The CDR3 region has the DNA TGTGCCAGCAGCTTAGGATTAGTGGTGGGGGCCAACCAAGAGACCCAGTACTTC. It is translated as CASSLGLVVGANQETQYF.